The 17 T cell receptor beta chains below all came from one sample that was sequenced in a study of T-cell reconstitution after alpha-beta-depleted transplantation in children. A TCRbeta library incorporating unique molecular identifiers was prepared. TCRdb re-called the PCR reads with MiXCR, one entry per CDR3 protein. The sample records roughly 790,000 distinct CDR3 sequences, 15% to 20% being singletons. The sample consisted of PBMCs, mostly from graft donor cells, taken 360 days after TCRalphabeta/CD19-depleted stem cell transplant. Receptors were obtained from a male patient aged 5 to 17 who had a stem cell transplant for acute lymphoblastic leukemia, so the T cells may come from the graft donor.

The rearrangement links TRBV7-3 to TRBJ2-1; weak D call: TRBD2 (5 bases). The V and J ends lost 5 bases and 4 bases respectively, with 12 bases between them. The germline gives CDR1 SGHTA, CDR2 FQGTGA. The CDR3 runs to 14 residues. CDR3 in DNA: TGTGCCAGCAGCCCCACCCCGGGATACAATGAGCAGTTCTTC. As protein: CASSPTPGYNEQFF.

The CDR3: CASSLITGFGQETQYF. CDR3 coding DNA: TGTGCCAGCAGCTTGATAACAGGGTTCGGGCAAGAGACCCAGTACTTC. This chain links TRBV5-6 with TRBJ2-5, with D perhaps TRBD1 (6 bases). Germline-derived CDR1 and CDR2 are SGHDT and YYEEEE. Between the trimmed V and J ends, which lost 1 base and 2 bases, there was a span of 15 bases. The CDR3 covers 16 residues.

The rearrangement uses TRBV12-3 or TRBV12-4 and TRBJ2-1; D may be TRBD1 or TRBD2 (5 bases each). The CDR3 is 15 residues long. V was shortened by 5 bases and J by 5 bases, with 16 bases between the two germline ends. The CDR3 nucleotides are TGTGCCAGCAGTGCCCCGGGACGGCTTGACAATGAGCAGTTCTTC. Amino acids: CASSAPGRLDNEQFF.

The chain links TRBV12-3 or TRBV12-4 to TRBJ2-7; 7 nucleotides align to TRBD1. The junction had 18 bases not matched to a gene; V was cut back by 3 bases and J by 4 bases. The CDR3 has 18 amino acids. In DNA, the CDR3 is TGTGCCAGCAGTTTGGAGGACAGGAGAACACCCCTAGAGTACGAGCAGTACTTC. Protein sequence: CASSLEDRRTPLEYEQYF.

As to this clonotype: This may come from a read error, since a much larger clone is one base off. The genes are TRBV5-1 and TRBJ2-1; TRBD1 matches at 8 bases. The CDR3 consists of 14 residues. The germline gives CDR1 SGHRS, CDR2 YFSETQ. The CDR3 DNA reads TGCGCCGGCAGCTTGGTGGACAGGGCCAATGAGCAGTTCTTC. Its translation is CAGSLVDRANEQFF.

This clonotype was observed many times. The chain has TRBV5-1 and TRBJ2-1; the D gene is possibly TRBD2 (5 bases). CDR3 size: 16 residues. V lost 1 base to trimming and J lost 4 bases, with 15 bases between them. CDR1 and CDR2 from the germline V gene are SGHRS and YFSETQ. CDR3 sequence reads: CASSLRGTRFYNEQFF. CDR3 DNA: TGCGCCAGCAGCTTGCGGGGAACCCGATTTTACAATGAGCAGTTCTTC.

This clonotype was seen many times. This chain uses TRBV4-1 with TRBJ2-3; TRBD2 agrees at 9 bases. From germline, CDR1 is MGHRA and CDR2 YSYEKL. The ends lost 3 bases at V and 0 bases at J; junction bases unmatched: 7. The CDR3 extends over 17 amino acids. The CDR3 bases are TGCGCCAGCAGCCAGCCCGGGACTAGCAGAAGCACAGATACGCAGTATTTT. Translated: CASSQPGTSRSTDTQYF.

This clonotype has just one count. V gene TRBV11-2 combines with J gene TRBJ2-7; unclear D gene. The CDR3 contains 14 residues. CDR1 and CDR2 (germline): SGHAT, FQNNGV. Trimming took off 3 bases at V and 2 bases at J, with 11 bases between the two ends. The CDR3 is CASSFHGPAYEQYF. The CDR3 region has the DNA TGTGCCAGCAGCTTCCACGGACCCGCCTACGAGCAGTACTTC.

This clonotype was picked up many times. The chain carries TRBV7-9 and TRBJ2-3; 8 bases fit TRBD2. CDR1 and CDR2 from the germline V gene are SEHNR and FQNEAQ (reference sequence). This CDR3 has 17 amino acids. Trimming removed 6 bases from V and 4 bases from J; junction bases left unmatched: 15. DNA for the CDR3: TGTGCCAGCAGTTGGGGAACGGGAGGGCCTTCCCCAGATACGCAGTATTTT. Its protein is CASSWGTGGPSPDTQYF.

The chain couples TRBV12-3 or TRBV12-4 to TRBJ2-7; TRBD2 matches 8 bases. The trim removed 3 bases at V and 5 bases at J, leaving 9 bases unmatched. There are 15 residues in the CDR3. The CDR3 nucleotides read TGTGCCAGCAGTTTTGGCGGGGGGCACGTAGACGAGCAGTACTTC. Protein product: CASSFGGGHVDEQYF.

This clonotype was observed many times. CDR3 in amino acids: CASSLVTGADTQYF. The CDR3 DNA is TGTGCCAGCAGCTTAGTTACCGGGGCAGATACGCAGTATTTT. V is TRBV11-2 and J is TRBJ2-3, with D possibly TRBD2 on 5 matching bases. This CDR3 spans 14 amino acids. Germline V gene sequence: CDR1 SGHAT, CDR2 FQNNGV. V was pared by 1 base and J by 4 bases, with 9 bases between.

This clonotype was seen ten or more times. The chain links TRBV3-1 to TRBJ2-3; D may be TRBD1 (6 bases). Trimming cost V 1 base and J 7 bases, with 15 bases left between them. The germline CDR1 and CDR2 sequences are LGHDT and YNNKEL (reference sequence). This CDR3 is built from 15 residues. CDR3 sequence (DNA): TGTGCCAGCAGCCAAGGCGCCGAGACAGGCTATACGCAGTATTTT. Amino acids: CASSQGAETGYTQYF.

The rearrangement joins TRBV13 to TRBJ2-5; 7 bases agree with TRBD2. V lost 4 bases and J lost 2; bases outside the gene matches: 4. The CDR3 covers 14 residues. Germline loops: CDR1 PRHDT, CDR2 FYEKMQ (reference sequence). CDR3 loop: CASSSSSGQETQYF. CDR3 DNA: TGTGCCAGCAGCTCGTCTAGCGGACAAGAGACCCAGTACTTC.

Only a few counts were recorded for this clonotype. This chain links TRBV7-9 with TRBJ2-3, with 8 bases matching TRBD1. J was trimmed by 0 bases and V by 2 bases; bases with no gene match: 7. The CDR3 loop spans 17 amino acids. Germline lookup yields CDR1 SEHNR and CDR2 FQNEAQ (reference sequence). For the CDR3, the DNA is TGTGCCAGCAGCTTAACCCTCCGGACAGGGAGCACAGATACGCAGTATTTT. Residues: CASSLTLRTGSTDTQYF.

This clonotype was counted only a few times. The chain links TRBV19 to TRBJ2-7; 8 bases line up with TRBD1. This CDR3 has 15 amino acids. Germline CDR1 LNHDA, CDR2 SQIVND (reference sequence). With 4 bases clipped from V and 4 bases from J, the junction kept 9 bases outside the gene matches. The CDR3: CASSKGTGQAYEQYF. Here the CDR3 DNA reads TGTGCCAGTAGTAAGGGGACAGGACAGGCATACGAGCAGTACTTC.

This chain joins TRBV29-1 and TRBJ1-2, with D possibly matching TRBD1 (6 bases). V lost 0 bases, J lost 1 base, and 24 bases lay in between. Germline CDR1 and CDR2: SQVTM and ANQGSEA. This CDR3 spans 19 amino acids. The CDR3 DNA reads TGCAGCGTTGAAGATGGGCAGGGCAGAACAGGGTTATTTAACTATGGCTACACCTTC. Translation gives CSVEDGQGRTGLFNYGYTF. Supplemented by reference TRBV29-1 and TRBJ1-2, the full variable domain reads SAVISQKPSRDICQRGTSLTIQCQVDSQVTMMFWYRQQPGQSLTLIATANQGSEATYESGFVIDKFPISRPNLTFSTLTVSNMSPEDSSIYLCSVEDGQGRTGLFNYGYTFGSGTRLTVV.

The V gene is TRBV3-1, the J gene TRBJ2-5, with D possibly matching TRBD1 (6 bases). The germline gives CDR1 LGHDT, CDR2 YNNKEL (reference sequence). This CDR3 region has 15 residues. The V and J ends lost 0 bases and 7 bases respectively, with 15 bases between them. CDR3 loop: CASSQDLGAGGTQYF. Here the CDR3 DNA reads TGTGCCAGCAGCCAAGACTTGGGGGCCGGCGGGACCCAGTACTTC.